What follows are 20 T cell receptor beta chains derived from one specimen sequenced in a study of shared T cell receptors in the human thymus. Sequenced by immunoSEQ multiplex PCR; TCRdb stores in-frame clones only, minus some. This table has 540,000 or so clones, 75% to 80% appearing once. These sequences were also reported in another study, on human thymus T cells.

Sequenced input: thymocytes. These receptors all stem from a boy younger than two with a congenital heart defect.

The CDR3 DNA sequence: TGTGCCAGCAGCTTTCGGGACTACCCGAATGAGCAGTTCTTC. It translates to CASSFRDYPNEQFF. The V gene is TRBV5-4, the J gene TRBJ2-1; TRBD2 aligns across 7 bases. Germline CDR1 SGHNT, CDR2 YYREEE (reference sequence). The CDR3 has 14 amino acids. With 2 bases clipped from V and 7 bases from J, the junction kept 6 bases outside the gene matches.

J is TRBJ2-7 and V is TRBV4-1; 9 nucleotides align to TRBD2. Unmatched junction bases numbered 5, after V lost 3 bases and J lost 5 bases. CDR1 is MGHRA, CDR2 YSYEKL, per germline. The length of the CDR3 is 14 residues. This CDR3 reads CASSQVAGVHEQYF. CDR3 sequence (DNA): TGCGCCAGCAGCCAGGTAGCGGGAGTACACGAGCAGTACTTC.

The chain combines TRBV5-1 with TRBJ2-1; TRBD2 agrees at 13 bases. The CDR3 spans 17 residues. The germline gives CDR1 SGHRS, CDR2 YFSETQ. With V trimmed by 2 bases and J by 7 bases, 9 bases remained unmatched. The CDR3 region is CASSFPTGTSGINEQFF. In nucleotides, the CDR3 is TGCGCCAGCAGCTTCCCTACCGGGACTAGCGGGATTAATGAGCAGTTCTTC.

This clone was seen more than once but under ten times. CDR3: CASSQDMTSGTREQYF. Written as DNA, the CDR3 is TGCGCCAGCAGCCAAGATATGACTAGCGGGACGAGGGAGCAGTACTTC. The chain employs TRBV4-1 and TRBJ2-7; 11 bases map to TRBD2. J gave up 7 bases and V 0 bases, and 8 bases lay outside the gene matches. CDR1 is MGHRA and CDR2 is YSYEKL in the germline V gene. This CDR3 has 16 residues.

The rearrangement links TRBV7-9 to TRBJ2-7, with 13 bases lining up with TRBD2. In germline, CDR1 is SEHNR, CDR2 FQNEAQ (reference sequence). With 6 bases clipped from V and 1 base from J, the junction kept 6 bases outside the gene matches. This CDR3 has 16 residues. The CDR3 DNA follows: TGTGCCAGCAGTAAGGGACTAGCGGGATCTTCCTACGAGCAGTACTTC. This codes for CASSKGLAGSSYEQYF. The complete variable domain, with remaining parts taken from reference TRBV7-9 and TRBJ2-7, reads DTGVSQNPRHKITKRGQNVTFRCDPISEHNRLYWYRQTLGQGPEFLTYFQNEAQLEKSRLLSDRFSAERPKGSFSTLEIQRTEQGDSAMYLCASSKGLAGSSYEQYFGPGTRLTVT.

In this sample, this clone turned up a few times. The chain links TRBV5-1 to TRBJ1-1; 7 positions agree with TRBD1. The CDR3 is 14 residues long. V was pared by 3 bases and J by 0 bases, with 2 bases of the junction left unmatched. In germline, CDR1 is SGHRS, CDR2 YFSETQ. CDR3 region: CASSCTGVNTEAFF. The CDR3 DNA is TGCGCCAGCAGCTGCACAGGGGTGAACACTGAAGCTTTCTTT.

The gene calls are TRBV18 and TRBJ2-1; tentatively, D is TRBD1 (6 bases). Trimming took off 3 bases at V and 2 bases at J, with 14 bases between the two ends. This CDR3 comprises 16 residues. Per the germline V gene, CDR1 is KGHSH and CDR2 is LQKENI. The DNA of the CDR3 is TGTGCCAGCTCACCGCACAGGGCCTGGACCTACAATGAGCAGTTCTTC. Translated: CASSPHRAWTYNEQFF.

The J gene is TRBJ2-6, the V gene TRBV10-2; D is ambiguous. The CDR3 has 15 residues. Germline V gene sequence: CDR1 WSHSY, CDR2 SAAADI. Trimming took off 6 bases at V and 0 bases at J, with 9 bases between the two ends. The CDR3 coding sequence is TGCGCCAGCAGGGCTCACCTCTCTGGGGCCAACGTCCTGACTTTC. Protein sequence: CASRAHLSGANVLTF.

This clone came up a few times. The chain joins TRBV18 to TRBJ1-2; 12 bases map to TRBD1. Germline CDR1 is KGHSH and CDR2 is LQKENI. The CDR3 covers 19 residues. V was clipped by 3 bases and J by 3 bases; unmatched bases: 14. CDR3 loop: CASSPHTGTGGGGDYGYTF. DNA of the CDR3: TGTGCCAGCTCACCTCACACCGGGACAGGGGGCGGAGGAGACTATGGCTACACCTTC.

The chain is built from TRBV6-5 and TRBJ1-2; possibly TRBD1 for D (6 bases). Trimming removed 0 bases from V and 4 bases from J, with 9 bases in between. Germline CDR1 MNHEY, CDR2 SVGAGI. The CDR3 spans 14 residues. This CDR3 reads CASSYSGGLYGYTF. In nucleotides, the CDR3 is TGTGCCAGCAGTTACTCCGGGGGGCTCTATGGCTACACCTTC.

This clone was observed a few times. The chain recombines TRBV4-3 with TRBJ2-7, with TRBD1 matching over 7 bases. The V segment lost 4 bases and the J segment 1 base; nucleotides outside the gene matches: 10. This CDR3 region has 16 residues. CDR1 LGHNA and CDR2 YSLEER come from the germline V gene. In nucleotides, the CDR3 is TGCGCCAGCAGCCGTGGCCACAGGGGAAGGTCCTACGAGCAGTACTTC. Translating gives CASSRGHRGRSYEQYF.

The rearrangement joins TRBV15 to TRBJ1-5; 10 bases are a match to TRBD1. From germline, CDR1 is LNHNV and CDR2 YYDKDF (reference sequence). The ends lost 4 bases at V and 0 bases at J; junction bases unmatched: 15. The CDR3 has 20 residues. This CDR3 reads CATSISTGDRGLYSNQPQHF. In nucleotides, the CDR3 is TGTGCCACCAGCATCTCAACGGGGGACAGGGGCCTTTATAGCAATCAGCCCCAGCATTTT.

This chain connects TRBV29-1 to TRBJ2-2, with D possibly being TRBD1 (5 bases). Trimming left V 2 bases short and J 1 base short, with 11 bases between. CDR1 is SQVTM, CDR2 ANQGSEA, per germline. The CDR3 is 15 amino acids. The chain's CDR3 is CSVELLTGNTGELFF. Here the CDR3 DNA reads TGCAGCGTTGAACTTTTAACAGGGAACACCGGGGAGCTGTTTTTT.

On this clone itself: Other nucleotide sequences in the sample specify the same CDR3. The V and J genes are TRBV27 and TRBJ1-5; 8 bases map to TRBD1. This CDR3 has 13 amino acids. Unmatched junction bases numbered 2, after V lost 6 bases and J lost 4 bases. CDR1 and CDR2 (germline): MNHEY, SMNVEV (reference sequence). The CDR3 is CASSRQGNQPQHF. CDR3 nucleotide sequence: TGTGCCAGCAGCCGACAGGGGAATCAGCCCCAGCATTTT.

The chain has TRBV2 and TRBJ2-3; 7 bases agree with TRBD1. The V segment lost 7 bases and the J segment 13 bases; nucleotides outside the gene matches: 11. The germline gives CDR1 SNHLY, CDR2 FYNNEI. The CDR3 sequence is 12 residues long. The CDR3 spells CASKKTGSREYF. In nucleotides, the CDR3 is TGTGCCAGCAAGAAGACAGGGTCTCGTGAGTATTTT.

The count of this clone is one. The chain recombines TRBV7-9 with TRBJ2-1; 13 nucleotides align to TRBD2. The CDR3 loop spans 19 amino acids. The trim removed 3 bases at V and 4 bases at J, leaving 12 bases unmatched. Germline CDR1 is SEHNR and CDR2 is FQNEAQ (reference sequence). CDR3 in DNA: TGTGCCAGCAGCTTTTCCCCGGGACTAGCGGGGCCCTTTTACAATGAGCAGTTCTTC. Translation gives CASSFSPGLAGPFYNEQFF. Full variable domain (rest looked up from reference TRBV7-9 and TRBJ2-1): DTGVSQNPRHKITKRGQNVTFRCDPISEHNRLYWYRQTLGQGPEFLTYFQNEAQLEKSRLLSDRFSAERPKGSFSTLEIQRTEQGDSAMYLCASSFSPGLAGPFYNEQFFGPGTRLTVL.

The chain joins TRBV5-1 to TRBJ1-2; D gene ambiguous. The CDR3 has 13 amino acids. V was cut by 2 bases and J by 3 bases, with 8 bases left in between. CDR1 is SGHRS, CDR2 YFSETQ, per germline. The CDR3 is CASSFSPDYGYTF. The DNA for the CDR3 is TGCGCCAGCAGCTTCTCCCCTGACTATGGCTACACCTTC.

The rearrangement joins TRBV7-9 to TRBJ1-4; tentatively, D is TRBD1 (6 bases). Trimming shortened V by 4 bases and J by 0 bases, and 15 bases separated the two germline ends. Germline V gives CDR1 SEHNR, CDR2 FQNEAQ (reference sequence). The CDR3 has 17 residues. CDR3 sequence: CASSSRTEDATNEKLFF. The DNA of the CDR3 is TGTGCCAGCAGCTCCCGGACAGAAGACGCAACTAATGAAAAACTGTTTTTT.

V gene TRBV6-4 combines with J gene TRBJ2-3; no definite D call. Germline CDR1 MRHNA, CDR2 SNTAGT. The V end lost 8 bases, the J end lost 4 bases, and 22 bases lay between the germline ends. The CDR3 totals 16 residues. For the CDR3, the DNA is TGTGCCAGCCTCAGATCGGCGGCCGACCCTCCAGATACGCAGTATTTT. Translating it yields CASLRSAADPPDTQYF.

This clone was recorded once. The DNA for the CDR3 is TGTGCCAGCAGTTACTGGGACAGGGCCACCTACAATGAGCAGTTCTTC. Protein product: CASSYWDRATYNEQFF. The V call is TRBV27, the J call TRBJ2-1, with TRBD1 identical over 9 bases. V shed 4 bases, J shed 2 bases, and the junction held 6 bases outside the gene matches. Germline values: CDR1 MNHEY, CDR2 SMNVEV (reference sequence). The CDR3 spans 16 residues.